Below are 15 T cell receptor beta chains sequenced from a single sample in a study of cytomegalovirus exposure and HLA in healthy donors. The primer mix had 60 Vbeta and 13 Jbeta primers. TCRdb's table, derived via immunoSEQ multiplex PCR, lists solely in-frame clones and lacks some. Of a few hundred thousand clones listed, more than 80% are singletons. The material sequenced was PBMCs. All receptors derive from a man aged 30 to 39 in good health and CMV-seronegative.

The CDR3 loop reads CAISGGEARKYF. The CDR3 DNA sequence: TGTGCCATCAGTGGTGGGGAGGCCAGGAAGTACTTC. This sequence joins TRBV10-3 and TRBJ2-7; perhaps TRBD2 as D (6 bases). Germline V gene sequence: CDR1 ENHRY, CDR2 SYGVKD. V lost 4 bases and J lost 11, with 15 bases in between. The CDR3 length is 12 residues.

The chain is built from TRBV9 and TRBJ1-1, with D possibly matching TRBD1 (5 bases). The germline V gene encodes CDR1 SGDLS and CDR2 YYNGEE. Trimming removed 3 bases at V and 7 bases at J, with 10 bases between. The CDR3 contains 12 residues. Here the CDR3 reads CASSDWGGEAFF. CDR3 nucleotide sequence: TGTGCCAGCAGCGATTGGGGGGGTGAAGCTTTCTTT.

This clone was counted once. The CDR3 sequence: CASRIAGGSYEQYF. CDR3 nucleotide sequence: TGTGCCAGCAGGATAGCGGGGGGCTCCTACGAGCAGTACTTC. The chain combines TRBV2 with TRBJ2-7; TRBD2 matches at 10 bases. V was pared by 6 bases and J by 0 bases, with 2 bases of the junction left unmatched. The CDR3 length is 14 residues. Germline V lookup: CDR1 SNHLY, CDR2 FYNNEI.

The DNA for the CDR3 is TGTGCCATCAGTACGGGACAGGGACACGAGCAGTACTTC. As protein: CAISTGQGHEQYF. The rearrangement links TRBV10-3 to TRBJ2-7; 9 nucleotides line up with TRBD1. Germline V CDR1 and CDR2: ENHRY, SYGVKD. J was trimmed by 5 bases and V by 5 bases; bases with no gene match: 4. The CDR3 runs to 13 residues.

CDR3 sequence: CASGTSGSDTQYF. The CDR3 coding sequence is TGTGCCAGTGGGACTAGTGGTTCGGATACGCAGTATTTT. The chain carries TRBV10-3 and TRBJ2-3; the match to TRBD2 covers 8 bases. The CDR3 has 13 residues. From germline, CDR1 is ENHRY and CDR2 SYGVKD. The V gene end was trimmed by 10 bases and the J gene end by 6 bases; junction bases not matched to a gene: 9.

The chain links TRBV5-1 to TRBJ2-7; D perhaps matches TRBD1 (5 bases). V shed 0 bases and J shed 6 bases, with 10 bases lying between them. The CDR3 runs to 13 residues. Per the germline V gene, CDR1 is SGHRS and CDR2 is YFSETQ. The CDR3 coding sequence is TGCGCCAGCAGCTTGGCCACCACAGGCGAGCAGTACTTC. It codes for CASSLATTGEQYF.

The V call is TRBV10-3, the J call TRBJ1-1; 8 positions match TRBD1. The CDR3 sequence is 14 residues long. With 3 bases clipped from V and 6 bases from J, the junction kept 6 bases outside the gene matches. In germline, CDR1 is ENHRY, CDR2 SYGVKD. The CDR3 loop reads CAISEGQGMAEAFF. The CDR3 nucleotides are TGTGCCATCAGTGAAGGACAGGGAATGGCTGAAGCTTTCTTT.

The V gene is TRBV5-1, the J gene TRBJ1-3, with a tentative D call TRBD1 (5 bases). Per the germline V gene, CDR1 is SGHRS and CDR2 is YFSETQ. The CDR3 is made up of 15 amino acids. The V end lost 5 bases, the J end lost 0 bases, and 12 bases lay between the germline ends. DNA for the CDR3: TGCGCCAGCAGGATAGACAGAAGCTCTGGAAACACCATATATTTT. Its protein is CASRIDRSSGNTIYF.

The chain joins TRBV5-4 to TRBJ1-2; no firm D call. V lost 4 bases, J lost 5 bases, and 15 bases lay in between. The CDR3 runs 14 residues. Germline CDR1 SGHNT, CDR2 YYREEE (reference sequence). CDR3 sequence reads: CASSRSDLRYGYTF. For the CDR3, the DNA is TGTGCCAGCAGCCGATCGGATCTGAGGTATGGCTACACCTTC.

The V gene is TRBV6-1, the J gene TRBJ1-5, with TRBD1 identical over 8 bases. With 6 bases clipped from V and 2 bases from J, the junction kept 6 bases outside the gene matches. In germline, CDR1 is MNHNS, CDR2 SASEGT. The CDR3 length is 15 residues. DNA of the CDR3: TGTGCCAGCAGCGACAGGGGAAAAGGCAATCAGCCCCAGCATTTT. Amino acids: CASSDRGKGNQPQHF.

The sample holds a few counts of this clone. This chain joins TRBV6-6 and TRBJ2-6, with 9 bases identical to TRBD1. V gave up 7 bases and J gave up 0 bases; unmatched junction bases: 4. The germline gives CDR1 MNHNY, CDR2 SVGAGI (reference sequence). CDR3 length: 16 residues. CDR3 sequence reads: CASITGGFSGANVLTF. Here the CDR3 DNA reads TGTGCCAGCATCACAGGGGGCTTCTCTGGGGCCAACGTCCTGACTTTC.

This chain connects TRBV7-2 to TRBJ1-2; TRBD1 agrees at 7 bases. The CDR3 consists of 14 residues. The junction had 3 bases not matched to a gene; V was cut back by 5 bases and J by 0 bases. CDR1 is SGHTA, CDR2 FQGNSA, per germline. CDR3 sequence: CASSRQGTNYGYTF. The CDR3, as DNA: TGTGCCAGCAGCCGACAGGGAACTAACTATGGCTACACCTTC.

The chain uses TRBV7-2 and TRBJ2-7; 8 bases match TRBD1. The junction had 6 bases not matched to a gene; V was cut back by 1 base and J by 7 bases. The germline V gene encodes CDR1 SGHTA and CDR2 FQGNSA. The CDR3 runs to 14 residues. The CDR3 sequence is CASSLVGQAGEQYF. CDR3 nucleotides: TGTGCCAGCAGCTTAGTGGGACAGGCGGGTGAGCAGTACTTC. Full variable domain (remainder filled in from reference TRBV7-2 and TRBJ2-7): GAGVSQSPSNKVTEKGKDVELRCDPISGHTALYWYRQSLGQGLEFLIYFQGNSAPDKSGLPSDRFSAERTGGSVSTLTIQRTQQEDSAVYLCASSLVGQAGEQYFGPGTRLTVT.

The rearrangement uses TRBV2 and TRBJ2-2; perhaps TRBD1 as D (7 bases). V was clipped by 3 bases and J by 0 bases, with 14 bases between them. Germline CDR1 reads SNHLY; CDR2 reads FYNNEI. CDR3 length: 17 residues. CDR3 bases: TGTGCCAGCAGTGAGGGGGGACAGCTACCGAACACCGGGGAGCTGTTTTTT. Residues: CASSEGGQLPNTGELFF.

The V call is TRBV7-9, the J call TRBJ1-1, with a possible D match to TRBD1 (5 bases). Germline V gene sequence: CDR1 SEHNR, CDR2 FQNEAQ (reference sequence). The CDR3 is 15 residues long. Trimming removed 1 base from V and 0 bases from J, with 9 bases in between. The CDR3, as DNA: TGTGCCAGCAGCTTAGAGGACATGCTGAACACTGAAGCTTTCTTT. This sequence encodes CASSLEDMLNTEAFF.